The source of this TCR beta chain is a study of blood T cell repertoires in COVID-19. The CDR3 has 13 residues. J gave up 7 bases and V 0 bases, and 4 bases lay outside the gene matches. The V gene's germline CDR1 is SGHDT and CDR2 YYEEEE. TCRdb keeps only in-frame clones here, not all; method: immunoSEQ multiplex PCR. The sample lists about 150,000 clones; about 88% were seen once. The TCR sequence derives from a woman aged 60-75 years with COVID-19, enrolled during active disease. Sequenced: peripheral blood. The rearrangement links TRBV5-6 to TRBJ2-7, with 7 bases aligning to TRBD2. CDR3 nucleotide sequence: TGTGCCAGCAGCTTGGCACTAGCGAGGGAGCAGTACTTC. Its protein is CASSLALAREQYF.